This T cell receptor beta chain was captured by sequencing in a study of T cell clones after liver transplantation. Study in general: Pre-transplant mixed lymphocyte reactions yielded third-party-reactive TCRbeta sequences as comparators for graft-donor-reactive sequences. Study-wide results and caveats: Graft donor-reactive T cells may have migrated into the graft rather than being deleted.

This table comes from immunoSEQ multiplex PCR, and its TCRdb copy is limited to in-frame clones, with some not included. The repertoire has over 50,000 clones, 84% of them found once; the top ten carry around 7.8%. This clone was seen only once. Its antigen is as yet unknown. This CDR3 has 15 residues. Trimming pared 4 bases from V and 1 base from J, leaving 12 bases between. CDR1 and CDR2 (germline): SGHTA, FQGTGA. The V gene is TRBV7-3, the J gene TRBJ2-3; maybe TRBD2 (5 bases). Sequencing used CD4+ T cells from blood, obtained before liver transplant. The receptor was derived from a human donor who received a liver transplant. CDR3 bases: TGTGCCAGCAGCTCCAAAATCGGGGGCACAGATACGCAGTATTTT. It codes for CASSSKIGGTDTQYF.